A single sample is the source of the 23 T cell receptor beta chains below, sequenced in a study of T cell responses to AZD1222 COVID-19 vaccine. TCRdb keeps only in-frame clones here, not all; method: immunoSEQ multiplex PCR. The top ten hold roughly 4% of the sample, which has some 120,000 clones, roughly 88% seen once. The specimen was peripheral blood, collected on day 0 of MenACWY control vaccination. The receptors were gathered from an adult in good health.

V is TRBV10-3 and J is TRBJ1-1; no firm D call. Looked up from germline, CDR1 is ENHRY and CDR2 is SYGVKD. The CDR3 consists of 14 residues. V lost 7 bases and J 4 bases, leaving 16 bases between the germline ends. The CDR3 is CAIKVQQTGTEAFF. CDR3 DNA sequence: TGTGCCATCAAGGTACAACAAACGGGCACTGAAGCTTTCTTT.

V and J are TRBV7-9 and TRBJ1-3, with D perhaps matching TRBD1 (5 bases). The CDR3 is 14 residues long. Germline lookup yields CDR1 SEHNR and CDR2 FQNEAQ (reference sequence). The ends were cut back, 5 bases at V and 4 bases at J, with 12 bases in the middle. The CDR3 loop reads CASSLSRAGNTIYF. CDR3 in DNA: TGTGCCAGCAGCCTAAGCAGGGCCGGAAACACCATATATTTT. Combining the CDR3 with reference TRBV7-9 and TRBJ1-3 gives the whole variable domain DTGVSQNPRHKITKRGQNVTFRCDPISEHNRLYWYRQTLGQGPEFLTYFQNEAQLEKSRLLSDRFSAERPKGSFSTLEIQRTEQGDSAMYLCASSLSRAGNTIYFGEGSWLTVV.

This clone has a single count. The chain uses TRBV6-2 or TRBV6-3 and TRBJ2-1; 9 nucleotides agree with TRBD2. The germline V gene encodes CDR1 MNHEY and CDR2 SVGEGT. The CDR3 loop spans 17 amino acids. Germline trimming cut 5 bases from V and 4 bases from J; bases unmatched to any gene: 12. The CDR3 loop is CASSSPRAGGQYNEQFF. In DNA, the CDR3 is TGTGCCAGCAGTAGCCCCCGAGCGGGGGGCCAATACAATGAGCAGTTCTTC.

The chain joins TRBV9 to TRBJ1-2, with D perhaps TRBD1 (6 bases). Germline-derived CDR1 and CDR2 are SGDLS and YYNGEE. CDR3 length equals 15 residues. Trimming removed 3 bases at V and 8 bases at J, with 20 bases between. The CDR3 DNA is TGTGCCAGCAGCGCCGGGGGCGCCGGGGAGGGAGGCTACACCTTC. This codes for CASSAGGAGEGGYTF.

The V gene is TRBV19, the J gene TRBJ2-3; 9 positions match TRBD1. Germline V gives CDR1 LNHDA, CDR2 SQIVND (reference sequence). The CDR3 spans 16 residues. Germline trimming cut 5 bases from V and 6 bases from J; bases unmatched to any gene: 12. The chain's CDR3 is CASSPQGAGDRDTQYF. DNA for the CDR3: TGTGCCAGTAGTCCACAGGGGGCTGGGGATCGGGATACGCAGTATTTT. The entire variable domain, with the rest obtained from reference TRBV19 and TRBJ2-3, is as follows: DGGITQSPKYLFRKEGQNVTLSCEQNLNHDAMYWYRQDPGQGLRLIYYSQIVNDFQKGDIAEGYSVSREKKESFPLTVTSAQKNPTAFYLCASSPQGAGDRDTQYFGPGTRLTVL.

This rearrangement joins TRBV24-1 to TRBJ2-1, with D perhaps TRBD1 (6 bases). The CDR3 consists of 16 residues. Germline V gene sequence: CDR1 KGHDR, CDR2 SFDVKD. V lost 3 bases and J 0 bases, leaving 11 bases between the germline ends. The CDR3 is CATSDQGFSSYNEQFF. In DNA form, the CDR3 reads TGTGCCACCAGTGATCAGGGGTTTAGCTCCTACAATGAGCAGTTCTTC.

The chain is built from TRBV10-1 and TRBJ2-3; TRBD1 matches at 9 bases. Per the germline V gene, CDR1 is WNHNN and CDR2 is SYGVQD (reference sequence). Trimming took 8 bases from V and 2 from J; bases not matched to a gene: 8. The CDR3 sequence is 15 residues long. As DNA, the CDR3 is TGCGCCAGCTCTGGACAGGGGCTATCCACAGATACGCAGTATTTT. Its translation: CASSGQGLSTDTQYF.

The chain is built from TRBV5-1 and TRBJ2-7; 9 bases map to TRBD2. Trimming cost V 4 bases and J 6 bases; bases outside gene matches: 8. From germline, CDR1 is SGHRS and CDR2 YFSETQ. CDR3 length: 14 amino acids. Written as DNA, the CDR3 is TGCGCCAGCAGCCTGCGGGCGGGGGGGAGCGAGCAGTACTTC. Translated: CASSLRAGGSEQYF.

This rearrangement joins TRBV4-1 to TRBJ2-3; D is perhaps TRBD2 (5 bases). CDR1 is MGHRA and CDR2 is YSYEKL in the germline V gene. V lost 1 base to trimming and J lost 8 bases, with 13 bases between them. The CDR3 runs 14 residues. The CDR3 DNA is TGCGCCAGCAGCCAAGGTATAGCGAAGGGTACGCAGTATTTT. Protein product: CASSQGIAKGTQYF.

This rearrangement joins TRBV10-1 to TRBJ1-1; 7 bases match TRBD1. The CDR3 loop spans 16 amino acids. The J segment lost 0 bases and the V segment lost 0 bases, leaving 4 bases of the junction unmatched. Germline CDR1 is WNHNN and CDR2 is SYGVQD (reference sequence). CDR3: CASSESRGTMNTEAFF. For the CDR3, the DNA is TGCGCCAGCAGTGAGTCCAGGGGGACCATGAACACTGAAGCTTTCTTT.

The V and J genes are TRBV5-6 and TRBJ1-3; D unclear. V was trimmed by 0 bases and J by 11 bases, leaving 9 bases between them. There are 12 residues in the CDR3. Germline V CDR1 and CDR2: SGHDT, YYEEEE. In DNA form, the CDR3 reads TGTGCCAGCAGCTTGGCCCTACAGTCCATATATTTT. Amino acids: CASSLALQSIYF.

The CDR3 here is CASSSQGAYEQYF. The CDR3 DNA reads as TGTGCCAGTAGTAGCCAGGGGGCCTACGAGCAGTACTTC. The chain employs TRBV19 and TRBJ2-7; TRBD1 agrees at 7 bases. Germline values: CDR1 LNHDA, CDR2 SQIVND (reference sequence). This CDR3 spans 13 amino acids. Trimming removed 4 bases from V and 2 bases from J; junction bases left unmatched: 2.

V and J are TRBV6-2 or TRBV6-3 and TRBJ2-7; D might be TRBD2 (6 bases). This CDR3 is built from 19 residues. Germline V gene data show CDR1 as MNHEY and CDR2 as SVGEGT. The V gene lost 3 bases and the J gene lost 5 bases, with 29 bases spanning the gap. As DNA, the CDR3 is TGTGCCAGCAGTTATGCGGGGACGGAGGCTCATTTACCGCTAGACGAGCAGTACTTC. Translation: CASSYAGTEAHLPLDEQYF.

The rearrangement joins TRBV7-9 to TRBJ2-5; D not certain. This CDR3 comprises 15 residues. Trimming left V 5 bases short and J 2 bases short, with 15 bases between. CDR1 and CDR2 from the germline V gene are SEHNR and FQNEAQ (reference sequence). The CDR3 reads CASSNPPRAQETQYF. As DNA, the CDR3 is TGTGCCAGCAGCAACCCCCCCCGGGCGCAAGAGACCCAGTACTTC.

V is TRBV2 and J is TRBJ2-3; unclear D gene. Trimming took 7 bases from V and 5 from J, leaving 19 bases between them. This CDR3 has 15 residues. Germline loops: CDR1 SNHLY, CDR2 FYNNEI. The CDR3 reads CASNPDGPIGDTQYF. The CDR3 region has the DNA TGTGCCAGCAATCCCGACGGCCCGATCGGAGATACGCAGTATTTT.

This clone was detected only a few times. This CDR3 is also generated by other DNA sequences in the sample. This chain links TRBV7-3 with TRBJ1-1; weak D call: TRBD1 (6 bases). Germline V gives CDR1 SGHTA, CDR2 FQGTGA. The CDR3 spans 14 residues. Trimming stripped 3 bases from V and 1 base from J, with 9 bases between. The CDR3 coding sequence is TGTGCCAGCAGCTTCAGGGGTCGGAACACTGAAGCTTTCTTT. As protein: CASSFRGRNTEAFF.

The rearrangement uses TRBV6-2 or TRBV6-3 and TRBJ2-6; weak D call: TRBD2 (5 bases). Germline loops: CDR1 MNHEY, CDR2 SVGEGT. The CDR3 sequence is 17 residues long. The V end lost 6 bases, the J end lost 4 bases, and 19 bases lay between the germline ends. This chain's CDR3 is CASSRDRTAGGANVLTF. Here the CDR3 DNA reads TGTGCCAGCAGCCGAGATAGGACTGCCGGGGGGGCCAACGTCCTGACTTTC.

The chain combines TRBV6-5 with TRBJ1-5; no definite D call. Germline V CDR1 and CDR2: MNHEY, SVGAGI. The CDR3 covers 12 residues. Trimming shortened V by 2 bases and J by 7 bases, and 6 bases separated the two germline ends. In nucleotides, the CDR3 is TGTGCCAGCAGTTACCCGGGGCAGCCCCAGCATTTT. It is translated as CASSYPGQPQHF.

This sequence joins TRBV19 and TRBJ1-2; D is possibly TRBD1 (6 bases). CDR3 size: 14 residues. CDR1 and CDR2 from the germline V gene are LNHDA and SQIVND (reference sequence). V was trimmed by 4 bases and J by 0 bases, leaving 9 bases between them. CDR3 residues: CASSRTDTNYGYTF. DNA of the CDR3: TGTGCCAGTAGTAGGACAGACACTAACTATGGCTACACCTTC.

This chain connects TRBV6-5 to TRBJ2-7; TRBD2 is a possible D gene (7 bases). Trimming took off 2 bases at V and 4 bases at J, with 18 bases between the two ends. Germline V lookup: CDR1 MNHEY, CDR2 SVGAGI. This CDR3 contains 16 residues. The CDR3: CASSYGGSGGQYEQYF. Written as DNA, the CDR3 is TGTGCCAGCAGTTACGGGGGGTCGGGGGGCCAATACGAGCAGTACTTC.

In DNA form, the CDR3 reads TGTGCCACAGCCGGGGCCCAGAATGAAAAACTGTTTTTT. It translates to CATAGAQNEKLFF. The genes are TRBV24-1 and TRBJ1-4, with D tentatively TRBD1 (5 bases). V was clipped by 10 bases and J by 5 bases, with 13 bases between them. The length of the CDR3 is 13 residues. Germline V gene lookup returns CDR1 KGHDR and CDR2 SFDVKD.

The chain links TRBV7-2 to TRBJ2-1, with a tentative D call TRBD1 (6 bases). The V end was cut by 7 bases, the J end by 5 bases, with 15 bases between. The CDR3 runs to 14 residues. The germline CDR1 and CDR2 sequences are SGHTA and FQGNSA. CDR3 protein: CASTQRNRDNEQFF. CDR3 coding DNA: TGTGCCAGCACCCAACGGAACAGGGACAATGAGCAGTTCTTC.

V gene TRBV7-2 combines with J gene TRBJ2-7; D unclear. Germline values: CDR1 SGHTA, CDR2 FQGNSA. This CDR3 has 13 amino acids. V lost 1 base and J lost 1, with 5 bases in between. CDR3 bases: TGTGCCAGCAGCTTAGGTCCTTCCTACGAGCAGTACTTC. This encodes CASSLGPSYEQYF.